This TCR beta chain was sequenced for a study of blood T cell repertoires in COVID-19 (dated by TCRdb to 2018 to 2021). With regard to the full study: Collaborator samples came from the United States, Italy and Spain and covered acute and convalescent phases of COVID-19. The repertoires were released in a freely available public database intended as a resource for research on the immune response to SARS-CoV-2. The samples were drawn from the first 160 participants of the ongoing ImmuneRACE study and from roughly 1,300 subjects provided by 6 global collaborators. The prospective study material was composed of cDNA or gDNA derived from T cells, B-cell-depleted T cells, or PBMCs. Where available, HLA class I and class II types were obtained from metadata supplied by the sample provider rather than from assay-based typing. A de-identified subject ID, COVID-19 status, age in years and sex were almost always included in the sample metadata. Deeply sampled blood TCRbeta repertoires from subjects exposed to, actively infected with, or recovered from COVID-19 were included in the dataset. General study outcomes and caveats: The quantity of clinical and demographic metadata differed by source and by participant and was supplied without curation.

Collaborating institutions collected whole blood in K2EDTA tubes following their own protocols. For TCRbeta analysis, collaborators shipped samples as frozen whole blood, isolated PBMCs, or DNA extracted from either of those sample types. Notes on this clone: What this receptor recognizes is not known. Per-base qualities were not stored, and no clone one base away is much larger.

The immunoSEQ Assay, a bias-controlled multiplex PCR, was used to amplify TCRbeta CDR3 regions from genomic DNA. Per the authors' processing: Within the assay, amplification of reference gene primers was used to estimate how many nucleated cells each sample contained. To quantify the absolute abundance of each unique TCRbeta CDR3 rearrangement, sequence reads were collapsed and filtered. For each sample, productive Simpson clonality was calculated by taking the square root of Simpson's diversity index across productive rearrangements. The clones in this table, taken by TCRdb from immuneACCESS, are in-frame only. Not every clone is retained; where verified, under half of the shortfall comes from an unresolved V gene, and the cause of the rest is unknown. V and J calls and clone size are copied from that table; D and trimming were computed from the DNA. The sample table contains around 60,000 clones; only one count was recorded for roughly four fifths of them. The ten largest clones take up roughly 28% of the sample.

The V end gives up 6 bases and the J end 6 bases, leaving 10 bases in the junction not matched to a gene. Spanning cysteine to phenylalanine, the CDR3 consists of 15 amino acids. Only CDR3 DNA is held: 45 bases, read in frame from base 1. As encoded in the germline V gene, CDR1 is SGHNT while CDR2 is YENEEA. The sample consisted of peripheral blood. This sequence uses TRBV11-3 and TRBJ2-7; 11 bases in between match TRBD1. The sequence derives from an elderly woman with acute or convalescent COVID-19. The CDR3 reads CASSPGQGVQGEQYF. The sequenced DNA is TGTGCCAGCAGTCCGGGACAGGGGGTTCAGGGCGAGCAGTACTTC.